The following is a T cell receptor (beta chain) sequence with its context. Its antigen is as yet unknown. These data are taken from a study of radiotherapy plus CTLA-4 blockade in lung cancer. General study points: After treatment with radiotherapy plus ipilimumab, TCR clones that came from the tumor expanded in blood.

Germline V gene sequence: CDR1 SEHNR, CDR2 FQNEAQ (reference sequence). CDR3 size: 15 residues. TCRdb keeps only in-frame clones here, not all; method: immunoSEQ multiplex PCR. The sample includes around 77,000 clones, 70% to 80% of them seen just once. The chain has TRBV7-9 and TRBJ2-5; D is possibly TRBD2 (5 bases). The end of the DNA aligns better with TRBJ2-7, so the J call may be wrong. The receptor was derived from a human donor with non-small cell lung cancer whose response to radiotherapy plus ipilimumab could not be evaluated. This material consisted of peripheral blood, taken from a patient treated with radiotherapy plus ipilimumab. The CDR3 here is CASSPVFLAPYEQYF. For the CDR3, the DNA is TGTGCCAGCAGCCCTGTCTTTCTAGCCCCCTACGAGCAGTACTTC.